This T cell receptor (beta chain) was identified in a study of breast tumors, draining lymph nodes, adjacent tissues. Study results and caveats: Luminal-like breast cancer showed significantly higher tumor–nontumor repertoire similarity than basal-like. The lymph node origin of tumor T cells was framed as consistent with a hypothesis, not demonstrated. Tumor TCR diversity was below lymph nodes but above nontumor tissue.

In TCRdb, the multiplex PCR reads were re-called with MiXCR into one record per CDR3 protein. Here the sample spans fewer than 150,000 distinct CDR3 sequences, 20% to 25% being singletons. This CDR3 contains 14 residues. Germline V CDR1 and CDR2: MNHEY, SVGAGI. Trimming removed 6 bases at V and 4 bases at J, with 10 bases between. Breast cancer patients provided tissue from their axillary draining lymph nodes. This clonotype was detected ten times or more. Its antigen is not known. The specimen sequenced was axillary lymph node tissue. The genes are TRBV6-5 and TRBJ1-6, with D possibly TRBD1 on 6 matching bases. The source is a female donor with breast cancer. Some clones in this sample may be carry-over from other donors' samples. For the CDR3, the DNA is TGTGCCAGCAGGGGAACAGGGTATAATTCACCCCTCCACTTT. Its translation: CASRGTGYNSPLHF.